This T cell receptor beta chain appears in the sequencing data of a study of T cell repertoires in cytomegalovirus infection. Study context: Recently identified HLA-C-restricted CMV epitopes were among the peptides used. Indications of both CMV infection and matching HLA type were provided by public TCR beta signatures.

This CDR3 has 13 residues. Germline V lookup: CDR1 DFQATT, CDR2 SNEGSKA (reference sequence). The V end was cut by 7 bases, the J end by 0 bases, with 9 bases between. In regard to this clonotype: Antigen: not known.

Study conclusions and caveats: Dominating the ex vivo response were HLA-C-restricted CMV-specific TCR beta clonotypes.

TCRdb fed the reads into MiXCR, producing one record per CDR3 protein. The data show roughly 80,000 distinct CDR3 sequences, roughly a quarter seen once. Sequences were derived from CD8+ T cells from cultured PBMCs, sampled from culture after CMV antigen stimulation. The rearrangement links TRBV20-1 to TRBJ2-2; D is ambiguous. The TCR sequence derives from a human donor in good health (CMV status not recorded). Some clones in this sample may be carry-over from other donors' samples. The DNA of the CDR3 is TGCAGTGGAACGAGAGCGAACACCGGGGAGCTGTTTTTT. Its protein product is CSGTRANTGELFF.